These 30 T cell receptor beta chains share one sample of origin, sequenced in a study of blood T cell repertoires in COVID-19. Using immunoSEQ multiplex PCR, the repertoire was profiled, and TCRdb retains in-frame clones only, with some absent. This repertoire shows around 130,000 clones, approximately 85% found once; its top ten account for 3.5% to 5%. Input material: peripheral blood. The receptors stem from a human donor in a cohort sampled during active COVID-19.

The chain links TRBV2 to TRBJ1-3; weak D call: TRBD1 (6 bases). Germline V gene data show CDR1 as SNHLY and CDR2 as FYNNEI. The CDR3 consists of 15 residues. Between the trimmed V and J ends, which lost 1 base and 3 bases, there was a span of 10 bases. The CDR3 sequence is CASSEGRGYGNTIYF. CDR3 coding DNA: TGTGCCAGCAGTGAAGGCAGGGGATATGGAAACACCATATATTTT.

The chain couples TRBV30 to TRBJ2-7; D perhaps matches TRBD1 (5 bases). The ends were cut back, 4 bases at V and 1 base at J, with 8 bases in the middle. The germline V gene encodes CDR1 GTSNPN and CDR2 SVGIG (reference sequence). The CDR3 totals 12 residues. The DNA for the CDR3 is TGTGCCTGGAAGGCAGGGTCCTACGAGCAGTACTTC. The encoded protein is CAWKAGSYEQYF.

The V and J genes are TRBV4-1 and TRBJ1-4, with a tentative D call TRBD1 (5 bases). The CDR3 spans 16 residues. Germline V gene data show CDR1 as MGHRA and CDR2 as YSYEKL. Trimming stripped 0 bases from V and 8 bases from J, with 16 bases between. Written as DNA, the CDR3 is TGCGCCAGCAGCCAAGAAGGGGCGGGGCTCGGAGAAAAACTGTTTTTT. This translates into CASSQEGAGLGEKLFF.

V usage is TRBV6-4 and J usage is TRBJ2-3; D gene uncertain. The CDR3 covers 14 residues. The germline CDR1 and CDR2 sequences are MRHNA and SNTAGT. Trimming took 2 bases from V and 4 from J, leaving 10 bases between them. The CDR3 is CASSDSLDPDTQYF. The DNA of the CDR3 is TGTGCCAGCAGTGACAGCCTAGATCCAGATACGCAGTATTTT.

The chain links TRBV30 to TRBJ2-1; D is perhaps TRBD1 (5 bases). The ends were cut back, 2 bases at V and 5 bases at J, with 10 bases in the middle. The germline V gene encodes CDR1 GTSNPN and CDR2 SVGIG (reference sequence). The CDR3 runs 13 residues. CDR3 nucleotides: TGTGCCTGGAGTTCAGGGTCCCACAATGAGCAGTTCTTC. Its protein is CAWSSGSHNEQFF. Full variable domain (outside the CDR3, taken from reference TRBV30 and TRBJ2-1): SQTIHQWPATLVQPVGSPLSLECTVEGTSNPNLYWYRQAAGRGLQLLFYSVGIGQISSEVPQNLSASRPQDRQFILSSKKLLLSDSGFYLCAWSSGSHNEQFFGPGTRLTVL.

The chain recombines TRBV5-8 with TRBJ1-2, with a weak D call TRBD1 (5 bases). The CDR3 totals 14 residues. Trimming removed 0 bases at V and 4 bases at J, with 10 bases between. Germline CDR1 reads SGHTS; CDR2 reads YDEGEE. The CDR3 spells CASSLEGDGYGYTF. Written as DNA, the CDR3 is TGTGCCAGCAGCTTGGAAGGGGATGGCTATGGCTACACCTTC. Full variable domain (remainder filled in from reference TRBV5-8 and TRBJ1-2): EAGVTQSPTHLIKTRGQQATLRCSPISGHTSVYWYQQALGLGLQFLLWYDEGEERNRGNFPPRFSGRQFPNYSSELNVNALELEDSALYLCASSLEGDGYGYTFGSGTRLTVV.

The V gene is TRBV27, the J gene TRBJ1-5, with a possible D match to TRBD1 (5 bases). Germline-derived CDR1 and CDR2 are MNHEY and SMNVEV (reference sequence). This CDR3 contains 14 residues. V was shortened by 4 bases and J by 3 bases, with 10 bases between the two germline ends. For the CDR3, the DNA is TGTGCCAGCAGTTCCGACAGCCCCAATCAGCCCCAGCATTTT. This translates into CASSSDSPNQPQHF.

CDR3 bases: TGTGCCTGGAATCAGGGCGGCACTGAAGCTTTCTTT. Residues: CAWNQGGTEAFF. This chain joins TRBV30 and TRBJ1-1, with D maybe TRBD1 (5 bases). Trimming cost V 4 bases and J 4 bases, with 10 bases left between them. Germline lookup yields CDR1 GTSNPN and CDR2 SVGIG (reference sequence). CDR3 length equals 12 residues.

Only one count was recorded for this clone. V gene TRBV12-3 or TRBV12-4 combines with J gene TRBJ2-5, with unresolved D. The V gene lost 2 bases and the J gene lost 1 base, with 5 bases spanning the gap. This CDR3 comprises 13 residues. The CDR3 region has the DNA TGTGCCAGCAGTTTAAACACCCAAGAGACCCAGTACTTC. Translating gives CASSLNTQETQYF.

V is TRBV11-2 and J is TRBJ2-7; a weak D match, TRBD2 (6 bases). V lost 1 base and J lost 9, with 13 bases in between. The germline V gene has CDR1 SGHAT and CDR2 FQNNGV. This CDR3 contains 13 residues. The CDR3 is CASSLAEGLGQYV. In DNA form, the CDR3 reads TGTGCCAGCAGCTTAGCGGAGGGATTGGGGCAGTACGTC.

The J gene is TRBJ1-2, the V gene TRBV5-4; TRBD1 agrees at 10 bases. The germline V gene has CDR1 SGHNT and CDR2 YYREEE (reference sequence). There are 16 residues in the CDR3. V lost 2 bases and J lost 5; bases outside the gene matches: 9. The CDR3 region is CASSFADRGREYGYTF. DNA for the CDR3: TGTGCCAGCAGCTTTGCAGACAGGGGGCGCGAATATGGCTACACCTTC.

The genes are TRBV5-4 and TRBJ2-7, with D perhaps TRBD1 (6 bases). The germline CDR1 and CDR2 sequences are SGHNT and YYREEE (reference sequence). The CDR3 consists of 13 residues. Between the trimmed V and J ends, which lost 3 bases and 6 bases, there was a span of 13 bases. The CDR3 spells CASSSQGFREQYF. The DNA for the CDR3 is TGTGCCAGCAGCTCCCAGGGGTTCCGCGAGCAGTACTTC.

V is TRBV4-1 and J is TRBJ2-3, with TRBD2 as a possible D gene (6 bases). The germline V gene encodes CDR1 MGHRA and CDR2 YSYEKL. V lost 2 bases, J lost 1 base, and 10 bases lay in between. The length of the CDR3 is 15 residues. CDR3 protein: CASSQRRGGTDTQYF. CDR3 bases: TGCGCCAGCAGCCAACGGCGGGGAGGCACAGATACGCAGTATTTT.

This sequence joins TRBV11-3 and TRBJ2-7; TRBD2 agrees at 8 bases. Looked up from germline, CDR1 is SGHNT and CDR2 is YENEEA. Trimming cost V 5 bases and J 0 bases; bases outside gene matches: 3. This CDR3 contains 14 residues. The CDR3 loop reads CASSRGGNSYEQYF. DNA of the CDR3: TGTGCCAGCAGCCGGGGGGGCAACTCCTACGAGCAGTACTTC. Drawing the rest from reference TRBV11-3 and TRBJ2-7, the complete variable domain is EAGVVQSPRYKIIEKKQPVAFWCNPISGHNTLYWYLQNLGQGPELLIRYENEEAVDDSQLPKDRFSAERLKGVDSTLKIQPAELGDSAVYLCASSRGGNSYEQYFGPGTRLTVT.

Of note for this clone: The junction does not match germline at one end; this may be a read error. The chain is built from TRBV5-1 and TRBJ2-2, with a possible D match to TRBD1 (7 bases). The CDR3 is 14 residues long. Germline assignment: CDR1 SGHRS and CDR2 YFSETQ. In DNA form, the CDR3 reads TGCGCCCGCAGCCGCCAGGGGGGTAACGGGGAGCTGTTTTTT. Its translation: CARSRQGGNGELFF.

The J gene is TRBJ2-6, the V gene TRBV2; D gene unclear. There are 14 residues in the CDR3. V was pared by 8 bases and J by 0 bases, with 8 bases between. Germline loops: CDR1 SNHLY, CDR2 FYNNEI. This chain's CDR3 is CASEQPSGANVLTF. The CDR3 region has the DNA TGTGCCAGCGAACAACCCTCTGGGGCCAACGTCCTGACTTTC.

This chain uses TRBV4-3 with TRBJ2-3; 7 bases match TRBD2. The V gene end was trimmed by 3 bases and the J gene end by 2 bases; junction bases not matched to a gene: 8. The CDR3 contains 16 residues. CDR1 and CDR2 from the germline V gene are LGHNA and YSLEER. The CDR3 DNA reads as TGCGCCAGCAGCCAGTACGGGGAGGGACTCACAGATACGCAGTATTTT. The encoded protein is CASSQYGEGLTDTQYF.

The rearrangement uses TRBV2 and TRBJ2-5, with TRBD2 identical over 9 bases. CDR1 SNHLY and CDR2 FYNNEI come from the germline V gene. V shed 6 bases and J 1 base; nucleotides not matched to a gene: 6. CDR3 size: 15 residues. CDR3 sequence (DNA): TGTGCCAGCAGGTGGGCGGGGGGGTCCCAAGAGACCCAGTACTTC. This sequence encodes CASRWAGGSQETQYF.

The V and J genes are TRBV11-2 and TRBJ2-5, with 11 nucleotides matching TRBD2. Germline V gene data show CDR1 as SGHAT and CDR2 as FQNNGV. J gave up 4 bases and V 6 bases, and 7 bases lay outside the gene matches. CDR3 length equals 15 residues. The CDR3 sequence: CASRILAGGRETQYF. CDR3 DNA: TGTGCCAGCAGAATTTTAGCGGGAGGGAGAGAGACCCAGTACTTC.

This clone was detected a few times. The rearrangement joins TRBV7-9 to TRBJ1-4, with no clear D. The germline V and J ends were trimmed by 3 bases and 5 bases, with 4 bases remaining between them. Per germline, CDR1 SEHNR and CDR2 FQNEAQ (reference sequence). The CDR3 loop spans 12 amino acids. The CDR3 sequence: CASSFGNEKLFF. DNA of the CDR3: TGTGCCAGCAGCTTCGGGAATGAAAAACTGTTTTTT.

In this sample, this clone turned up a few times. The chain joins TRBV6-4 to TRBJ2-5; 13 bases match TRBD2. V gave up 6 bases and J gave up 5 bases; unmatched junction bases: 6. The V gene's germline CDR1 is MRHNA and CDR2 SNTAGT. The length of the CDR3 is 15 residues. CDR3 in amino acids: CASSQLAGGLETQYF. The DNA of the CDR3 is TGTGCCAGCAGCCAACTAGCGGGGGGGCTGGAGACCCAGTACTTC.

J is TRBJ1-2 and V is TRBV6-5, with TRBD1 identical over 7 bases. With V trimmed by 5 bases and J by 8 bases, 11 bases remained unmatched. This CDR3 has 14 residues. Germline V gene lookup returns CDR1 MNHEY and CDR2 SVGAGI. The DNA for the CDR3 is TGTGCCAGCAGTCGTGACAGGGTTTTGAGCGGCTACACCTTC. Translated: CASSRDRVLSGYTF.

In DNA, the CDR3 is TGTGCCAGCAGCGAGCCCGGGGGCACCATATATTTT. This translates into CASSEPGGTIYF. This chain joins TRBV7-2 and TRBJ1-3; tentatively, D is TRBD1 (5 bases). The CDR3 has 12 amino acids. Trimming took off 5 bases at V and 9 bases at J, with 11 bases between the two ends. Germline CDR1 is SGHTA and CDR2 is FQGNSA.

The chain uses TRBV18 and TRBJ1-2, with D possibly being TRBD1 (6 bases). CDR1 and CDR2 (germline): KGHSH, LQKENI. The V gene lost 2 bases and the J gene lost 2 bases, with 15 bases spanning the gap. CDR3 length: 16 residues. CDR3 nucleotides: TGTGCCAGCTCACCAGTCGGCAGGGGACGAAACTATGGCTACACCTTC. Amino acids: CASSPVGRGRNYGYTF.

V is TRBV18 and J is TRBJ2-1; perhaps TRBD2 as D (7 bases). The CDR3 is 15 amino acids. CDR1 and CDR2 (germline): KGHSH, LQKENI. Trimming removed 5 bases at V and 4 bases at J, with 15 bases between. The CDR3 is CASSKGGAGYNEQFF. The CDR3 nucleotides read TGTGCCAGCTCAAAGGGGGGGGCCGGGTACAATGAGCAGTTCTTC.

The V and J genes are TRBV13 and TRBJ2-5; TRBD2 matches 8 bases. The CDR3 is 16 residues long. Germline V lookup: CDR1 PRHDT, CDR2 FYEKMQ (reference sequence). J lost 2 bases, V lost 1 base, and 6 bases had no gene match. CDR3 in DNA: TGTGCCAGCAGCTTAGCAGGAATAGCGGGACAAGAGACCCAGTACTTC. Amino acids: CASSLAGIAGQETQYF.

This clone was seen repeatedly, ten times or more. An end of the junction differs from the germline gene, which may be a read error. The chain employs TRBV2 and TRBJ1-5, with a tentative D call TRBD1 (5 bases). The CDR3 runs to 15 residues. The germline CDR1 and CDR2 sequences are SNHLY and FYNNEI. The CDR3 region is CASREGAFGNQPQHF. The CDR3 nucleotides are TGTGCCAGCAGGGAAGGGGCCTTCGGCAATCAGCCCCAGCATTTT.

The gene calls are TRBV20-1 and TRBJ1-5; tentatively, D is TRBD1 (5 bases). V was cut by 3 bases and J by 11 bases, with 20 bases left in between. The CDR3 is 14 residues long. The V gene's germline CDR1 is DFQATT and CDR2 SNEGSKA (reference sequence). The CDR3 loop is CSASSGQSMTAQHF. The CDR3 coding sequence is TGCAGTGCTAGTTCCGGCCAATCAATGACAGCCCAGCATTTT.

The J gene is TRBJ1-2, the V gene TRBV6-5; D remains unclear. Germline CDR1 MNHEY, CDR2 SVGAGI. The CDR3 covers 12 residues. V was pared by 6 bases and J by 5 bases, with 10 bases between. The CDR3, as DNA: TGTGCCAGCAGCCCCCGGGAGTATGGCTACACCTTC. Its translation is CASSPREYGYTF.

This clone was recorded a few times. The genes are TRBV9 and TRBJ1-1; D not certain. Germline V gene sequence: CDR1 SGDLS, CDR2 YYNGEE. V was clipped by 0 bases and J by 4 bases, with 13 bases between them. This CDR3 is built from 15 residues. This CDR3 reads CASSVDDLGSTEAFF. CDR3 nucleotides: TGTGCCAGCAGCGTAGATGACCTAGGCAGCACTGAAGCTTTCTTT.